This T cell receptor (beta chain) is from a study of immune cell composition in non-small cell lung cancer. Notes on the study in general: Shared sequences between tumour-reactive and dominant in vivo clones were not proven.

This CDR3 is built from 13 residues. V lost 7 bases and J 1 base, leaving 11 bases between the germline ends. Germline V lookup: CDR1 MDHEN, CDR2 SYDVKM. Sequencing was performed with immunoSEQ multiplex PCR; in TCRdb, only in-frame clones are kept and a portion is missing. The table includes over 2,500 clones, roughly 74% detected once. Notes on this clone: No antigen is known for it.

V usage is TRBV28 and J usage is TRBJ2-7, with D possibly matching TRBD2 (5 bases). The specimen was lung tumor tissue. This sequence was found in a human donor with non-small cell lung cancer. The CDR3 region has the DNA TGTGCCAGCACCCGGGGTCGATCCTACGAGCAGTACTTC. Its protein product is CASTRGRSYEQYF.